This T cell receptor beta chain was recovered during a study of T cells in Graves' hyperthyroidism and ophthalmopathy. This clonotype was counted a few times. Its specificity is not known. Fresh peripheral blood, about 10 ml of it, supplied the PBMCs. Findings of the study overall: Model output signaled ophthalmopathy a median roughly 6 months ahead of onset.

Amplification yielded TCR beta CDR3 regions, with RNA transcripts as the source. First-round RT-PCR of the TCR CDR3 relied on the HTBI primer set. A single record per CDR3 protein comes from TCRdb applying MiXCR to the multiplex PCR reads. The table shows some 350,000 distinct CDR3 sequences, with less than 20% occurring only once. The J segment lost 9 bases and the V segment lost 3 bases, leaving 8 bases of the junction unmatched. Germline CDR1 is LGHDT and CDR2 is YNNKEL (reference sequence). The CDR3 sequence is 13 residues long. The chain is built from TRBV3-1 and TRBJ2-7, with 7 bases fitting TRBD2. This clonotype originated in a young woman with Graves' hyperthyroidism that later progressed to Graves' ophthalmopathy. The sample was blood. DNA for the CDR3: TGTGCCAGCAGCCAGGTGCCCTCGGGGGGGCAGTACTTC. This gives the protein CASSQVPSGGQYF.